This T cell receptor (beta chain) was found in a study of cytomegalovirus exposure and HLA in healthy donors (dated by TCRdb to about 2017). Regarding the research as a whole: According to an earlier analysis of a few hundred of the donors, about 179 million T cells yielded roughly 110 million unique TCR beta sequences and more than 250 Gb of sequence data. Among 350 to 400 genotyped donors of the cohort, an average of about 240,000 unique TCR beta nucleotide sequences were sequenced per donor, about a sixth of them non-productive. An early release covering 500 to 750 HLA-typed donors comprised about 290 gigabases of sequencing data and roughly 85 million unique TCR sequences. In the later analysis, no new phenotypic data were used to find candidate immune exposures; instead, reliance was placed on TCR beta sequences and their occurrence across donors. Roughly 5 DR-DQ haplotypes were handled as single units for association and clustering because linkage in the cohort was strong. All discovery cohort repertoires had been generated on a single sequencing platform. The T cell repertoires of 700 or so subjects were profiled by immunosequencing and related to cytomegalovirus serostatus. In addition to the first cohort of 666 subjects, a separate validation cohort of approximately 120 different subjects was used. A later analysis re-analyzed previously published TCR beta repertoires from several hundred donors and added high-resolution HLA genotyping to study TCR occurrence patterns. Among the approximately 420 genotyped donors, approximately 82% belonged to the genetic ancestry cluster associated with self-reported Caucasian donors. In an earlier analysis of roughly 600 of the donors, high-throughput TCR beta sequencing was used to judge whether each TCR beta V gene segment behaved as functional or pseudogenic. Donor age, sex, ethnicity and CMV serostatus were collected together with the repertoire data. To predict cytomegalovirus infection status, the study combined high-throughput TCR immunosequencing, statistical association of individual TCRs with disease status, and machine learning. Genome-wide SNP genotypes for about 65% of the roughly 700 donors were used in a later genetic analysis, which treated that subset as a discovery cohort. The study was designed to test whether signatures of past pathogen exposure could be identified by cataloging public T cell receptors. The number of typed donors differed by locus: about 620-630 for A, B, C, DRB1 and DQB1; approximately 540 for DQA1; 606 for DPA1; and around 490 for DPB1. HLA typing covered class I and class II loci at four-digit resolution. Overall results and qualifications from the work: A further reported finding was that TCR beta sequences accurately predicted the HLA-A and HLA-B alleles for most subjects in the first cohort. A cluster of highly shared sequence variants was judged likely to be a technical artifact of the sequencing pipeline. The only immune exposure information available for the cohort was CMV serostatus. In a later analysis, the rate of TCR association differed among HLA loci, with DRB1 alleles having the most associated TCRs and HLA-C alleles having the fewest. In a later genetic analysis, a missense DCLRE1C variant was associated with V-gene and J-gene trimming of TCR beta chains, and the association was replicated in an independent cohort. A few of the identified cytomegalovirus-associated TCR beta chains were confirmed in vitro to be specific for cytomegalovirus antigens. In an earlier analysis of a few hundred of the donors, most TCR beta V segments were observed in productive rearrangements about 87% or about 30% of the time, broadly matching IMGT annotations. Sequencing depth was assumed to be roughly uniform across donors in the presence/absence analyses, though that assumption may not hold. Assigning TCR associations to individual alleles was difficult when HLA alleles, especially DR and DQ, strongly co-occurred. Most CMV-associated TCR beta chains appeared to be HLA-restricted in a later analysis, and the HLA associations seemed to be driven largely by CMV exposure. Compared with the approximately 670-donor mean, donors in an Asian-associated ancestry cluster had fewer N-insertions in productive TCRs, according to a later genetic analysis. In a later analysis, HLA-associated TCR beta chains showed more clonal expansion and lower generation probabilities than non-associated chains that were equally common. A later analysis reported that several top co-occurrence clusters appeared linked to parvovirus B19, influenza, CMV and Epstein-Barr virus. Some IMGT-functional V segments, including TRBV6-2 and TRBV6-3, could not be told apart with the 87-base-pair reads, so those segments were excluded. Cytomegalovirus status was reported to be diagnosed by the classifier with high specificity and sensitivity in both the original and validation cohorts. The study gave a list of 150 to 200 TCR beta chains associated with cytomegalovirus. Because HLA typing was missing for some donors at each locus, association tests included only the typed subset. Correlated functional status among segregating V segments might reflect linkage disequilibrium, but an unknown experimental factor could not be ruled out. The authors suggested that the approach could potentially be generalized to other disease states and immunological phenotypes. Most TCR sequences were observed very rarely across donors, whereas some public TCRs were present in many individuals. In a later analysis, some 18,000 TCR beta sequences were associated with specific HLA alleles at a false discovery rate of 0.05. Fewer than 20 rarely observed V segments, including chromosome 9 orphons, were excluded from the earlier analysis of several hundred of the donors because counts were too low. In this cohort, only TCR beta chains were sequenced, and detectable features were limited by the absence of alpha or paired-chain data.

In total, fewer than 750 healthy bone marrow donors made up the cohort. All cohort members were sampled while nominally healthy, although unrecorded immune exposures were likely present. The donor was CMV seronegative and was included in the group of 352 seronegative cohort members. Each donor provided a peripheral blood sample, and peripheral blood mononuclear cells were used for TCR beta sequencing. The Qiagen DNeasy Blood Extraction Kit was used to extract genomic DNA from the blood cell samples. Libraries were prepared through the immunoSEQ multiplex PCR assay. For the multiplex PCR, a mixture combining 60 forward primers for TCR Vbeta segments and 13 reverse primers for TCR Jbeta segments was used. A multiplex PCR assay on genomic DNA amplified the CDR3 region of rearranged TCR beta genes. On the Illumina HiSeq System, the amplified TCR beta libraries were sequenced as 87-base-pair reads. The paper's data handling went like this. Across the roughly 700 repertoires, a later analysis counted roughly 84 million unique TCR beta chains, roughly 11 million of which were shared by at least two donors. To remove PCR and sequencing errors, raw reads were error-corrected and collapsed into unique sequences using a nearest-neighbor algorithm that merged closely related sequences. CDR3 sequences were aligned to IMGT reference sequences to assign V, D and J gene segments. For a sequence to be retained, at least a six-nucleotide match to both a V gene segment and a J gene segment was required. Rearrangements were classified as productive when the CDR3 lacked stop codons and remained in frame with V and J, and all other rearrangements were classified as non-productive. Following IMGT convention, CDR3 was defined as the stretch from the second conserved V-encoded cysteine to the conserved J-encoded phenylalanine. Sequences without an unambiguous match to a single V gene segment were excluded from the earlier analysis of approximately 560 of the donors. An earlier analysis of 500 to 700 of the donors classified V segments as functional when productive rearrangements were above 56.7% and as segregating when the standard deviation between donors was above 5%. To diagnose cytomegalovirus status from the catalog of TCR beta chain sequences, a statistical classification framework was built. In a later analysis, TCR nucleotide sequences were compared against IMGT/GENE-DB human TR gene sequences so that V and J genes could be assigned. The TCRdist pipeline was used in a later analysis to assign CDR3 sequences and most-parsimonious VDJ recombination scenarios. A later analysis defined each TCR beta chain by its CDR3 amino acid sequence plus V-gene family, and excluded reads lacking a unique V-gene family. To address suspected cross-contamination and a sequencing artifact, a later analysis removed 592 highly shared, low-generation-probability nucleotide sequences. For each public chain, a later analysis derived a clonal expansion index from normalized ranks of inferred template counts within each repertoire. Generation probabilities in a later analysis came from a VDJ recombination model fitted to out-of-frame rearrangements, and those results were checked against IGoR. In a later analysis, hypergeometric tests were used to score TCR-TCR, TCR-HLA and TCR-CMV co-occurrence, with a repertoire-size bias correction applied to TCR pairs. False discovery rates were estimated in a later analysis by permuting HLA or CMV assignments 20 times. In a later analysis, co-occurring TCRs were grouped using DBSCAN, and TCRdist sequence similarity was added for clustering within HLA-allele-positive subsets. For co-occurrence clustering, repertoires with fewer than 30,000 or more than 120,000 public chains were excluded, along with 4 to 6 repertoires with anomalous nucleotide sharing. TCRdb re-hosts the immuneACCESS table, in-frame sequences only. Its copies lack some clones; in the studies checked, an unresolved V gene accounts for under half of them, and the cause for the rest is not known. V and J calls and clone size are given by that table; D and trimming were obtained from the DNA. For this sample the table gives roughly 100,000 clones, of which 82% were detected only once. About 1.5% of the sample comes from the top ten.

The germline V gene (reference sequence) provides CDR1 SGHKS and CDR2 YYEKEE. The CDR3 measures 16 amino acids from cysteine to phenylalanine. Only CDR3 DNA remains: 48 bases, in frame from the first base. V and J are trimmed by 3 bases and 6 bases, and the gene matches miss 10 bases of the junction. Of note for this clone: This receptor's antigen is unknown. The input lacks base qualities; no much larger clone sits a single base away.

The receptor comes from a man between 45 and 60 years old in good health and CMV-seronegative. The chain couples TRBV5-5 to TRBJ2-2, and 8 junctional nucleotides match TRBD1. The specimen was PBMCs. The CDR3 has the sequence CASSYAGTGVAGELFF. The bases read TGTGCCAGCAGCTACGCCGGGACAGGAGTGGCCGGGGAGCTGTTTTTT.